Below are 25 T cell receptor beta chains sequenced from a single sample in a study of technical replicates of blood from a handful of donors. Generated by immunoSEQ multiplex PCR, the TCRdb table keeps only in-frame clones and is missing some. The sample includes some 93,000 clones, 95% of them seen just once. The sample consisted of T cells isolated from PBMCs. Every receptor here comes from a human donor in good health.

The V and J genes are TRBV2 and TRBJ1-4; D is uncertain. CDR3 length: 15 residues. CDR1 and CDR2 (germline): SNHLY, FYNNEI. The V end was cut by 1 base, the J end by 5 bases, with 11 bases between. The CDR3 region has the DNA TGTGCCAGCAGTGAAGGGTACGGAGTCAATGAAAAACTGTTTTTT. It is translated as CASSEGYGVNEKLFF. Full variable domain (rest looked up from reference TRBV2 and TRBJ1-4): EPEVTQTPSHQVTQMGQEVILRCVPISNHLYFYWYRQILGQKVEFLVSFYNNEISEKSEIFDDQFSVERPDGSNFTLKIRSTKLEDSAMYFCASSEGYGVNEKLFFGSGTQLSVL.

The chain uses TRBV11-2 and TRBJ1-2, with D unclear. V lost 4 bases and J lost 6, with 3 bases in between. From germline, CDR1 is SGHAT and CDR2 FQNNGV. The CDR3 has 10 residues. The CDR3 DNA follows: TGTGCCAGCAGCTCGGATGGCTACACCTTC. Amino acids: CASSSDGYTF.

V and J are TRBV7-9 and TRBJ1-1, with a weak D call TRBD1 (6 bases). CDR1 is SEHNR and CDR2 is FQNEAQ in the germline V gene (reference sequence). The CDR3 runs 12 residues. Trimming shortened V by 2 bases and J by 7 bases, and 8 bases separated the two germline ends. CDR3 DNA sequence: TGTGCCAGCAGCTTAATACAGGGTGAAGCTTTCTTT. Its translation is CASSLIQGEAFF.

The chain carries TRBV30 and TRBJ1-4; the D is unclear. Germline values: CDR1 GTSNPN, CDR2 SVGIG (reference sequence). The CDR3 has 16 amino acids. The V and J ends lost 5 bases and 0 bases respectively, with 16 bases between them. CDR3: CAWGGRGRTTNEKLFF. The CDR3 DNA sequence: TGTGCCTGGGGTGGGCGGGGTAGGACAACTAATGAAAAACTGTTTTTT.

The chain recombines TRBV6-1 with TRBJ1-4; D call uncertain. V lost 2 bases, J lost 4 bases, and 14 bases lay in between. The CDR3 consists of 16 residues. Germline V CDR1 and CDR2: MNHNS, SASEGT. CDR3 sequence reads: CASSETLRRLNEKLFF. CDR3 DNA: TGTGCCAGCAGTGAAACTTTGCGCAGGCTTAATGAAAAACTGTTTTTT.

This chain joins TRBV7-6 and TRBJ2-1; weak D call: TRBD1 (5 bases). The CDR3 loop spans 17 amino acids. Germline V gene lookup returns CDR1 SGHVS and CDR2 FNYEAQ. Trimming shortened V by 5 bases and J by 0 bases, and 17 bases separated the two germline ends. This CDR3 reads CASSHSGRAHSYNEQFF. In nucleotides, the CDR3 is TGTGCCAGCAGCCACTCCGGCAGGGCCCACTCCTACAATGAGCAGTTCTTC. Supplemented by reference TRBV7-6 and TRBJ2-1, the full variable domain reads GAGVSQSPRYKVTKRGQDVALRCDPISGHVSLYWYRQALGQGPEFLTYFNYEAQQDKSGLPNDRFSAERPEGSISTLTIQRTEQRDSAMYRCASSHSGRAHSYNEQFFGPGTRLTVL.

This sequence joins TRBV19 and TRBJ2-1; tentative D call: TRBD1 (7 bases). V lost 5 bases, J lost 8 bases, and 19 bases lay in between. CDR3 size: 15 residues. Germline assignment: CDR1 LNHDA and CDR2 SQIVND (reference sequence). The CDR3 DNA sequence: TGTGCCAGTAGTCTCTCGGCCCAGGGGGGCCATGAGCAGTTCTTC. It translates to CASSLSAQGGHEQFF.

This clone has just one count. The J gene is TRBJ2-5, the V gene TRBV7-9; 12 bases are a match to TRBD2. Germline V gives CDR1 SEHNR, CDR2 FQNEAQ (reference sequence). Trimming took 3 bases from V and 5 from J; bases not matched to a gene: 13. The CDR3 covers 18 residues. The CDR3 protein is CASSFPLAGGRLVETQYF. DNA of the CDR3: TGTGCCAGCAGCTTCCCCCTAGCGGGGGGGCGGTTAGTTGAGACCCAGTACTTC.

This chain uses TRBV27 with TRBJ1-4; no reliable D call. Trimming pared 5 bases from V and 7 bases from J, leaving 14 bases between. Germline V gene sequence: CDR1 MNHEY, CDR2 SMNVEV (reference sequence). This CDR3 is 14 amino acids long. The CDR3 loop reads CASSPYIKSEKLFF. CDR3 bases: TGTGCCAGCAGTCCATATATCAAGAGTGAAAAACTGTTTTTT.

In its sample, this clone was seen once. J is TRBJ2-7 and V is TRBV7-4; D might be TRBD1 (6 bases). The CDR3 extends over 14 amino acids. Germline CDR1 reads SGHVT; CDR2 reads SQSDAQ. CDR3 coding DNA: TGTGACCCCGGTGGGGGCGCAGGCCAATACGAGCAGTACTTC. This translates into CDPGGGAGQYEQYF.

The chain combines TRBV6-5 with TRBJ1-5; 7 positions agree with TRBD1. The V segment lost 6 bases and the J segment 1 base; nucleotides outside the gene matches: 6. CDR3 length equals 15 residues. Looked up from germline, CDR1 is MNHEY and CDR2 is SVGAGI. The CDR3 DNA follows: TGTGCCAGCAGGCGACAGGGTTTAAGCAATCAGCCCCAGCATTTT. Translation gives CASRRQGLSNQPQHF.

The chain carries TRBV5-4 and TRBJ2-1; 8 bases line up with TRBD2. The germline V gene encodes CDR1 SGHNT and CDR2 YYREEE (reference sequence). The V and J ends lost 4 bases and 4 bases, in that order; junction bases with no gene match: 7. The CDR3 is 15 amino acids. The CDR3 spells CASSPELAAYNEQFF. In DNA, the CDR3 is TGTGCCAGCAGCCCCGAACTAGCGGCGTACAATGAGCAGTTCTTC.

The rearrangement joins TRBV28 to TRBJ1-3; 9 bases are shared with TRBD1. This CDR3 region has 15 residues. The germline gives CDR1 MDHEN, CDR2 SYDVKM. The ends lost 7 bases at V and 4 bases at J; junction bases unmatched: 8. The DNA of the CDR3 is TGTGCCAGCAACCTACCGGGACAGGGCGGAAACACCATATATTTT. Its protein product is CASNLPGQGGNTIYF.

This clone was seen more than once but under ten times. This sequence joins TRBV28 and TRBJ2-3; 8 bases are a match to TRBD2. The trim removed 5 bases at V and 4 bases at J, leaving 11 bases unmatched. Germline CDR1 reads MDHEN; CDR2 reads SYDVKM. The CDR3 is 16 amino acids. CDR3 sequence (DNA): TGTGCCAGCAGTCCAATAGCGGGACCCTCCGCAGATACGCAGTATTTT. Its translation: CASSPIAGPSADTQYF.

As to this clone: Other DNA sequences in this specimen translate into the identical CDR3. The V and J genes are TRBV6-5 and TRBJ2-7; 8 bases match TRBD1. This CDR3 has 14 residues. The V gene's germline CDR1 is MNHEY and CDR2 SVGAGI. V lost 6 bases to trimming and J lost 3 bases; unmatched junction nucleotides: 7. CDR3 loop: CASSPGQGSYEQYF. CDR3 in DNA: TGTGCCAGCAGCCCCGGACAGGGAAGCTACGAGCAGTACTTC.

Worth noting for this clone: An end of the junction differs from the germline gene, which may be a read error. The genes are TRBV28 and TRBJ2-4; TRBD2 agrees at 9 bases. The CDR3 contains 15 residues. The germline CDR1 and CDR2 sequences are MDHEN and SYDVKM. CDR3 nucleotides: TGTGCCAGCAGCTCACTAGCGGGTGGGGGGCCGGGAGGACGGTTC. Its translation is CASSSLAGGGPGGRF.

The rearrangement uses TRBV27 and TRBJ2-3; 10 bases are shared with TRBD2. This CDR3 comprises 17 residues. Unmatched junction bases numbered 9, after V lost 5 bases and J lost 1 base. In germline, CDR1 is MNHEY, CDR2 SMNVEV (reference sequence). The CDR3 DNA reads TGTGCCAGCAGTCTAGACAAAACTAGCGGGGGCACAGATACGCAGTATTTT. Protein sequence: CASSLDKTSGGTDTQYF.

The chain couples TRBV2 to TRBJ1-3; D possibly corresponds to TRBD1 (5 bases). The CDR3 loop spans 13 amino acids. V dropped 6 bases and J dropped 4 bases, with 10 bases sitting between them. Germline values: CDR1 SNHLY, CDR2 FYNNEI. DNA of the CDR3: TGTGCCAGCAGGTATGACAGAGGAAACACCATATATTTT. This translates into CASRYDRGNTIYF.

This rearrangement joins TRBV5-6 to TRBJ2-7; D gene uncertain. The CDR3 totals 14 residues. The ends were cut back, 2 bases at V and 3 bases at J, with 12 bases in the middle. The V gene's germline CDR1 is SGHDT and CDR2 YYEEEE. CDR3 DNA: TGTGCCAGCAGCTTAGGTGGGCCAGGCTACGAGCAGTACTTC. Protein sequence: CASSLGGPGYEQYF.

The gene calls are TRBV27 and TRBJ1-5, with no clear D. This CDR3 is built from 14 residues. Trimming pared 6 bases from V and 2 bases from J, leaving 11 bases between. Germline values: CDR1 MNHEY, CDR2 SMNVEV (reference sequence). The CDR3 is CASSQVGGNQPQHF. In DNA, the CDR3 is TGTGCCAGCAGCCAAGTCGGGGGCAATCAGCCCCAGCATTTT.

This sequence joins TRBV6-1 and TRBJ2-7; 9 positions agree with TRBD1. V lost 4 bases and J lost 0; bases outside the gene matches: 7. The length of the CDR3 is 16 residues. Germline V gene lookup returns CDR1 MNHNS and CDR2 SASEGT. CDR3 DNA sequence: TGTGCCAGCAGTGGACGGACAGGGGCGAACTCCTACGAGCAGTACTTC. Protein product: CASSGRTGANSYEQYF.

The DNA of the CDR3 is TGTGCCACCAGCAGAGTGGCTAGCGGAATCTACGAGCAGTACTTC. Translation: CATSRVASGIYEQYF. The chain recombines TRBV15 with TRBJ2-7; 7 bases are a match to TRBD2. This CDR3 region has 15 residues. V trimming: 1 base; J trimming: 3 bases; junction bases outside the gene matches: 6. Germline CDR1 reads LNHNV; CDR2 reads YYDKDF (reference sequence).

The genes are TRBV19 and TRBJ2-7, with TRBD2 identical over 10 bases. V lost 6 bases, J lost 5 bases, and 10 bases stayed unmatched. The V gene's germline CDR1 is LNHDA and CDR2 SQIVND (reference sequence). This CDR3 region has 15 residues. The CDR3 sequence: CASRPTSGRAHEQYF. CDR3 nucleotide sequence: TGTGCCAGTAGGCCTACGAGCGGGAGGGCCCACGAGCAGTACTTC.

This rearrangement joins TRBV4-1 to TRBJ1-5; 7 bases match TRBD1. V shed 4 bases, J shed 3 bases, and the junction held 3 bases outside the gene matches. This CDR3 has 14 residues. Germline CDR1 reads MGHRA; CDR2 reads YSYEKL. The chain's CDR3 is CASSRQGVNQPQHF. As DNA, the CDR3 is TGCGCCAGCAGCCGCCAGGGGGTCAATCAGCCCCAGCATTTT.

The chain has TRBV6-5 and TRBJ1-5; D gene ambiguous. V was shortened by 0 bases and J by 0 bases, with 6 bases between the two germline ends. Germline CDR1 MNHEY, CDR2 SVGAGI. The CDR3 contains 15 residues. The CDR3 region has the DNA TGTGCCAGCAGTTACTCGGGAGCTAGCAATCAGCCCCAGCATTTT. Protein sequence: CASSYSGASNQPQHF.